This TCR beta chain is drawn from a study of shared clonotypes between healthy human individuals. In the study overall: The plates for each donor numbered three CD4 naive, three CD4 memory, two CD8 naive and one CD8 memory.

With 5 bases removed from V and 0 bases from J, the gap between germline ends came to 10 bases. CDR1 SGHVS and CDR2 FNYEAQ come from the germline V gene. This CDR3 is built from 15 residues. DNA at 200 ng, around 30,000 T cell genomes, went into sorted-subset replicate PCRs. Assay: immunoSEQ multiplex PCR; the TCRdb copy retains only in-frame clones and omits some. Of some 2,500,000 clones detected, over 85% appear once; the ten largest clones hold 0.36%. Study conclusions and caveats: Memory subsets had estimated richness that was generally smaller than that of naive subsets.

Of note for this clone: Its antigen is currently unknown.

This clonotype originated in a young man in good health. Some clones in this sample may be carry-over from other donors' samples. The specimen was naive CD4+ T cells from PBMCs. Subset meaning: CD45RA+ positively selected. The rearrangement uses TRBV7-6 and TRBJ2-2, with no clear D. This chain's CDR3 is CASSGVGSNTGELFF. DNA for the CDR3: TGTGCCAGCAGCGGAGTAGGATCGAACACCGGGGAGCTGTTTTTT.